This is a list of T cell receptor beta chains from one sample in a study of blood T cell repertoires in COVID-19. Only in-frame clones appear in the TCRdb table, and some are missing; sequencing was by immunoSEQ multiplex PCR. The table has approximately 90,000 clones, around 90% seen once. Sequencing input: peripheral blood. Receptors were obtained from a woman aged 70 to 79 with acute or convalescent COVID-19. CDR3s include the opening cysteine and the closing phenylalanine or tryptophan. A D gene is named only where the DNA matches it firmly. Clone size is not always given. Where it is, it says once, few, many or a class for expanded clones.

v_gene: TRBV7-2
len: 16
j_gene: TRBJ2-3
abundance: NA
d_gene: TRBD2
CDR3aa: CASSATSGRVTDTQYF
CDR3nt: TGTGCCAGCAGCGCGACTAGCGGGAGAGTAACAGATACGCAGTATTTT

v_gene: TRBV29-1
len: 11
j_gene: TRBJ2-1
abundance: NA
d_gene: NA
CDR3aa: CSVHSTNEQFF
CDR3nt: TGCAGCGTCCACAGTACCAATGAGCAGTTCTTC

v_gene: TRBV5-6
len: 16
j_gene: TRBJ2-2
abundance: once
d_gene: NA
CDR3aa: CASSLSGLRITGELFF
CDR3nt: TGTGCCAGCAGCTTGTCAGGGCTAAGGATCACCGGGGAGCTGTTTTTT

v_gene: TRBV13
len: 16
j_gene: TRBJ1-4
abundance: NA
d_gene: NA
CDR3aa: CASSLARRVANEKLFF
CDR3nt: TGTGCCAGCAGCTTAGCCCGCAGGGTAGCTAATGAAAAACTGTTTTTT

v_gene: TRBV10-1
len: 13
j_gene: TRBJ1-2
abundance: NA
d_gene: NA
CDR3aa: CASSDQTGYGYTF
CDR3nt: TGCGCCAGCAGTGACCAGACGGGATATGGCTACACCTTC

v_gene: TRBV2
len: 12
j_gene: TRBJ1-5
abundance: NA
d_gene: TRBD1
CDR3aa: CASSSGQGPQHF
CDR3nt: TGTGCCAGCAGCTCCGGACAGGGGCCCCAGCATTTT

v_gene: TRBV5-1
len: 18
j_gene: TRBJ2-1
abundance: NA
d_gene: TRBD2
CDR3aa: CASSFMTSGQRGEDEQFF
CDR3nt: TGCGCCAGCAGCTTTATGACTAGCGGACAACGAGGTGAGGATGAGCAGTTCTTC

v_gene: TRBV5-6
len: 16
j_gene: TRBJ2-7
abundance: NA
d_gene: TRBD2
CDR3aa: CASSLGSGRASYEQYF
CDR3nt: TGTGCCAGCAGCTTGGGAAGCGGGAGGGCCTCCTACGAGCAGTACTTC

v_gene: TRBV6-5
len: 15
j_gene: TRBJ1-5
abundance: once
d_gene: TRBD1
CDR3aa: CASSYEDRVGQPQHF
CDR3nt: TGTGCCAGCAGTTACGAAGACAGGGTCGGTCAGCCCCAGCATTTT

v_gene: TRBV5-5
len: 18
j_gene: TRBJ1-5
abundance: NA
d_gene: TRBD1
CDR3aa: CASSQTTSGGNSNQPQHF
CDR3nt: TGTGCCAGCAGCCAGACAACGTCAGGGGGTAATAGCAATCAGCCCCAGCATTTT

v_gene: TRBV19
len: 12
j_gene: TRBJ1-5
abundance: NA
d_gene: NA
CDR3aa: CASGGAGRPQHF
CDR3nt: TGTGCCAGTGGCGGGGCTGGCCGGCCCCAGCATTTT

v_gene: TRBV5-1
len: 13
j_gene: TRBJ1-2
abundance: once
d_gene: NA
CDR3aa: CASSTDGAGGYTF
CDR3nt: TGCGCCAGCAGCACCGACGGGGCGGGGGGCTACACCTTC

v_gene: TRBV5-1
len: 15
j_gene: TRBJ1-6
abundance: NA
d_gene: TRBD1
CDR3aa: CASSLMTGGNSPLHF
CDR3nt: TGCGCCAGCAGCTTGATGACAGGGGGGAATTCACCCCTCCACTTT

v_gene: TRBV4-1
len: 22
j_gene: TRBJ2-1
abundance: NA
d_gene: TRBD2
CDR3aa: CASSQESAPGLAGGRSYNEQFF
CDR3nt: TGCGCCAGCAGCCAAGAAAGCGCTCCGGGACTAGCGGGAGGACGCTCCTACAATGAGCAGTTCTTC

v_gene: TRBV28
len: 14
j_gene: TRBJ1-2
abundance: NA
d_gene: NA
CDR3aa: CASSSPGQSYGYTF
CDR3nt: TGTGCCAGCAGTTCCCCCGGACAGTCCTATGGCTACACCTTC

v_gene: TRBV6-5
len: 13
j_gene: TRBJ1-2
abundance: NA
d_gene: NA
CDR3aa: CASTPATGRGYTF
CDR3nt: TGTGCCAGCACCCCTGCGACAGGACGTGGCTACACCTTC

v_gene: TRBV6-5
len: 13
j_gene: TRBJ1-1
abundance: NA
d_gene: NA
CDR3aa: CASSHRDRAEAFF
CDR3nt: TGTGCCAGCAGTCACAGGGATCGCGCCGAAGCTTTCTTT

v_gene: TRBV5-1
len: 17
j_gene: TRBJ2-3
abundance: once
d_gene: TRBD2
CDR3aa: CASRPIGGALSTDTQYF
CDR3nt: TGCGCCAGCAGACCCATCGGGGGGGCATTGAGCACAGATACGCAGTATTTT

v_gene: TRBV5-1
len: 15
j_gene: TRBJ2-7
abundance: NA
d_gene: NA
CDR3aa: CASSLLPGDSYEQYF
CDR3nt: TGCGCCAGCAGCTTGCTTCCAGGGGACTCCTACGAGCAGTACTTC

v_gene: TRBV28
len: 14
j_gene: TRBJ1-6
abundance: once
d_gene: NA
CDR3aa: CASTYRAENSPLHF
CDR3nt: TGTGCCAGCACCTACAGGGCGGAAAATTCACCCCTCCACTTT

v_gene: TRBV2
len: 16
j_gene: TRBJ1-6
abundance: few
d_gene: NA
CDR3aa: CASSEAPSGTGSPLHF
CDR3nt: TGTGCCAGCAGTGAAGCGCCATCAGGGACTGGGTCACCCCTCCACTTT

v_gene: TRBV19
len: 16
j_gene: TRBJ1-3
abundance: once
d_gene: TRBD1
CDR3aa: CASSTRQGARGNTIYF
CDR3nt: TGTGCCAGTAGTACAAGACAGGGGGCGCGAGGAAACACCATATATTTT

v_gene: TRBV24-1
len: 15
j_gene: TRBJ1-3
abundance: NA
d_gene: NA
CDR3aa: CATSDPRLSGNTIYF
CDR3nt: TGTGCCACCAGTGATCCCAGGCTTTCTGGAAACACCATATATTTT

v_gene: TRBV6-5
len: 13
j_gene: TRBJ2-1
abundance: NA
d_gene: TRBD2
CDR3aa: CASIVGGGSEQFF
CDR3nt: TGTGCCAGCATCGTCGGCGGGGGGAGTGAGCAGTTCTTC

v_gene: TRBV28
len: 17
j_gene: TRBJ2-7
abundance: few
d_gene: NA
CDR3aa: CASSTLTDDRRIYEQYF
CDR3nt: TGTGCCAGCAGTACTCTGACTGATGACCGACGCATCTACGAGCAGTACTTC

v_gene: TRBV19
len: 14
j_gene: TRBJ2-7
abundance: NA
d_gene: TRBD1
CDR3aa: CASKERDSAYEQYF
CDR3nt: TGTGCCAGTAAGGAGAGGGACAGCGCCTACGAGCAGTACTTC

v_gene: TRBV5-1
len: 15
j_gene: TRBJ2-3
abundance: NA
d_gene: TRBD2
CDR3aa: CASSILAGAGDTQYF
CDR3nt: TGCGCCAGCAGCATTCTAGCGGGGGCGGGAGATACGCAGTATTTT

v_gene: TRBV12-3/TRBV12-4
len: 11
j_gene: TRBJ1-4
abundance: NA
d_gene: TRBD1
CDR3aa: CASSRTGKLFF
CDR3nt: TGTGCCAGCAGTCGGACAGGGAAACTGTTTTTT

v_gene: TRBV4-1
len: 14
j_gene: TRBJ1-2
abundance: NA
d_gene: NA
CDR3aa: CASSRPTGNYGYTF
CDR3nt: TGCGCCAGCAGCCGCCCGACGGGAAACTATGGCTACACCTTC

v_gene: TRBV10-2
len: 14
j_gene: TRBJ1-4
abundance: once
d_gene: NA
CDR3aa: CASSVGGSNEKLFF
CDR3nt: TGCGCCAGCAGTGTAGGAGGGAGTAACGAAAAACTGTTTTTT

v_gene: TRBV30
len: 13
j_gene: TRBJ2-3
abundance: NA
d_gene: NA
CDR3aa: CAWSVGVTDTQYF
CDR3nt: TGTGCCTGGAGTGTCGGGGTCACAGATACGCAGTATTTT

v_gene: TRBV5-1
len: 16
j_gene: TRBJ1-2
abundance: NA
d_gene: NA
CDR3aa: CASSPRLDTRNYGYTF
CDR3nt: TGCGCCAGCAGCCCACGTCTGGACACCCGTAACTATGGCTACACCTTC

v_gene: TRBV29-1
len: 13
j_gene: TRBJ2-5
abundance: NA
d_gene: NA
CDR3aa: CSVEGRTQETQYF
CDR3nt: TGCAGCGTTGAGGGCAGAACACAAGAGACCCAGTACTTC

v_gene: TRBV11-2
len: 13
j_gene: TRBJ2-2
abundance: NA
d_gene: NA
CDR3aa: CASSPQVFGELFF
CDR3nt: TGTGCCAGCAGCCCTCAGGTATTCGGGGAGCTGTTTTTT

v_gene: TRBV30
len: 12
j_gene: TRBJ1-1
abundance: NA
d_gene: NA
CDR3aa: CAWSVRGIEAFF
CDR3nt: TGTGCCTGGAGTGTACGGGGGATCGAAGCTTTCTTT

v_gene: TRBV19
len: 14
j_gene: TRBJ1-5
abundance: NA
d_gene: NA
CDR3aa: CASSIGDNNQPQHF
CDR3nt: TGTGCCAGTAGTATAGGTGACAACAATCAGCCCCAGCATTTT

v_gene: TRBV6-5
len: 15
j_gene: TRBJ2-1
abundance: NA
d_gene: TRBD2
CDR3aa: CASSTTSGGLNEQFF
CDR3nt: TGTGCCAGCAGTACTACTAGCGGGGGATTGAATGAGCAGTTCTTC

v_gene: TRBV18
len: 13
j_gene: TRBJ2-3
abundance: NA
d_gene: NA
CDR3aa: CASSPVQLDTQYF
CDR3nt: TGTGCCAGCTCACCAGTACAGTTAGATACGCAGTATTTT

v_gene: TRBV5-4
len: 16
j_gene: TRBJ2-3
abundance: NA
d_gene: TRBD1
CDR3aa: CASSPRQGVVTDTQYF
CDR3nt: TGTGCCAGCAGCCCTAGACAGGGAGTAGTCACAGATACGCAGTATTTT

v_gene: TRBV25-1
len: 15
j_gene: TRBJ1-2
abundance: NA
d_gene: NA
CDR3aa: CASSSNHDRTYGYTF
CDR3nt: TGTGCCAGCAGTTCCAACCACGACAGGACCTATGGCTACACCTTC

v_gene: TRBV5-5
len: 14
j_gene: TRBJ2-1
abundance: NA
d_gene: NA
CDR3aa: CASSPSGFYNEQFF
CDR3nt: TGTGCCAGCAGCCCGAGCGGGTTCTACAATGAGCAGTTCTTC

v_gene: TRBV27
len: 16
j_gene: TRBJ2-3
abundance: NA
d_gene: NA
CDR3aa: CASRSYRATSTDTQYF
CDR3nt: TGTGCCAGCAGGTCCTACAGGGCAACTAGCACAGATACGCAGTATTTT

v_gene: TRBV7-8
len: 15
j_gene: TRBJ2-5
abundance: NA
d_gene: TRBD2
CDR3aa: CASSLDSGRSETQYF
CDR3nt: TGTGCCAGCAGCTTAGATAGCGGGAGGTCAGAGACCCAGTACTTC

v_gene: TRBV5-1
len: 14
j_gene: TRBJ1-6
abundance: NA
d_gene: TRBD1
CDR3aa: CASSSEGQTKPLHF
CDR3nt: TGCGCCAGCAGCTCGGAGGGACAGACAAAACCCCTCCACTTT

v_gene: TRBV27
len: 17
j_gene: TRBJ2-5
abundance: once
d_gene: TRBD2
CDR3aa: CASSPRLAGGPRETQYF
CDR3nt: TGTGCCAGCAGTCCGCGACTAGCGGGGGGGCCCCGGGAGACCCAGTACTTC

v_gene: TRBV3-1/TRBV3-2
len: 15
j_gene: TRBJ2-5
abundance: NA
d_gene: NA
CDR3aa: CASSQDWGGRETQYF
CDR3nt: TGTGCCAGCAGCCAAGATTGGGGGGGCAGAGAGACCCAGTACTTC

v_gene: TRBV7-9
len: 17
j_gene: TRBJ2-1
abundance: once
d_gene: TRBD2
CDR3aa: CASSLPSGVLSYNEQFF
CDR3nt: TGTGCCAGCAGCTTACCTAGCGGTGTCTTATCCTACAATGAGCAGTTCTTC

v_gene: TRBV5-1
len: 14
j_gene: TRBJ2-2
abundance: NA
d_gene: NA
CDR3aa: CASSFGWNTGELFF
CDR3nt: TGCGCCAGCAGCTTCGGTTGGAACACCGGGGAGCTGTTTTTT

v_gene: TRBV19
len: 16
j_gene: TRBJ1-2
abundance: NA
d_gene: NA
CDR3aa: CASSAVGGGQIYGYTF
CDR3nt: TGTGCCAGTAGTGCCGTCGGCGGGGGGCAAATCTATGGCTACACCTTC

v_gene: TRBV29-1
len: 13
j_gene: TRBJ1-1
abundance: NA
d_gene: TRBD1
CDR3aa: CSVETGVGTEAFF
CDR3nt: TGCAGCGTTGAGACAGGGGTGGGCACTGAAGCTTTCTTT

v_gene: TRBV5-1
len: 15
j_gene: TRBJ1-2
abundance: NA
d_gene: NA
CDR3aa: CASSLAGGTNYGYTF
CDR3nt: TGCGCCAGCAGCTTGGCCGGGGGAACGAACTATGGCTACACCTTC

v_gene: TRBV4-2
len: 15
j_gene: TRBJ1-4
abundance: few
d_gene: NA
CDR3aa: CASSQEGQTNEKLFF
CDR3nt: TGTGCCAGCAGCCAAGAAGGACAAACTAATGAAAAACTGTTTTTT

v_gene: TRBV30
len: 18
j_gene: TRBJ2-6
abundance: NA
d_gene: TRBD1
CDR3aa: CAWSFLRTGGAGANVLTF
CDR3nt: TGTGCCTGGAGTTTCTTACGGACAGGGGGCGCTGGGGCCAACGTCCTGACTTTC